This T cell receptor (beta chain) was identified in a study of blood T cell repertoires in COVID-19. Study overall: T cells, B-cell-depleted T cells, or PBMCs provided the cDNA or gDNA that served as material.

Original handling: Amplified reference gene primers provided the basis for estimating nucleated cell counts. Method: immunoSEQ multiplex PCR; TCRdb's copy keeps in-frame clones and lacks some. V and J calls and clone size come straight from that table; D and trimming were deduced from the DNA. The sample includes 400,000 or so clones, 89% of them seen just once. The CDR3 spans 13 residues. The V gene end was trimmed by 4 bases and the J gene end by 6 bases; junction bases not matched to a gene: 6. CDR1 is SGHDT, CDR2 YYEEEE, per germline. The sample comprised peripheral blood. V and J are TRBV5-6 and TRBJ1-2, with 7 bases identical to TRBD1. This sequence originates from a woman aged 40 to 50 with COVID-19, enrolled during active disease. Here the CDR3 DNA reads TGTGCCAGCAGCAAGACAGGGAACCATGGCTACACCTTC. Its protein is CASSKTGNHGYTF.